The source of this T cell receptor beta chain is a study of OX40 agonist ivuxolimab in advanced cancers. Study as a whole: Intravenous ivuxolimab was administered to patients every 2 weeks at 0.01 to 10 mg/kg. The group had a mean age of 60 years, ranged from roughly 23 to 90, and was 82.7% male.

With regard to this clone: What it binds is unknown.

Findings of the study overall: At doses 0.1 to 3.0 mg/kg, CD4+ and CD8+ clones expanded. Individuals who were partial responders at 0.1-3.0 mg/kg had clonal expansion that ranked among the lowest.

The method was immunoSEQ multiplex PCR; TCRdb's version includes in-frame clones alone and lacks a portion of them. In the table there are 100,000 to 150,000 clones, 85% to 95% of which are singletons. Germline-derived CDR1 and CDR2 are MNHEY and SVGAGI. The CDR3 length is 15 residues. V was shortened by 5 bases and J by 5 bases, with 18 bases between the two germline ends. This clonotype was obtained from an adult with an advanced solid tumor such as melanoma, head and neck, liver or kidney cancer. V gene TRBV6-5 combines with J gene TRBJ2-5; a possible D gene is TRBD2 (7 bases). Material: CD4+ or CD8+ T cells sorted from blood, obtained in a trial of the OX40 agonist ivuxolimab. CDR3 nucleotide sequence: TGTGCCAGCAGTGCGTCCGGGGGGCCGGGGGAGACCCAGTACTTC. Translation gives CASSASGGPGETQYF.